The rows below give T cell receptor beta chains drawn from one sample of a study of blood T cell repertoires in COVID-19. Sequenced by immunoSEQ multiplex PCR; TCRdb stores in-frame clones only, minus some. The sample yields fewer than 200,000 clones, roughly 85% seen once. Sequencing input: peripheral blood. These receptors all come from a human donor with acute or convalescent COVID-19. The donor label of this sample is uncertain. Both conserved end residues are part of each CDR3. Each record gives: CDR3 protein, CDR3 DNA, V gene, clone size, J gene, D gene. D genes are given only for firm matches. The size of a clone is reported for some rows only, either as once, few or many, or as a class for expanded clones.

CASSRDSPSYEQYF | TGTGCCAGCTCCAGGGACAGCCCTTCCTACGAGCAGTACTTC | TRBV18 | NA | TRBJ2-7 | TRBD1
CASSQESFGDTQYF | TGCGCCAGCAGCCAAGAGTCTTTCGGGGATACGCAGTATTTT | TRBV4-1 | NA | TRBJ2-3 | NA
CASSGKTGYYEQYF | TGTGCCAGTAGTGGAAAGACAGGGTACTACGAGCAGTACTTC | TRBV19 | few | TRBJ2-7 | TRBD1
CASSLAGQGYTGELFF | TGTGCCAGCAGCTTAGCGGGACAGGGGTACACCGGGGAGCTGTTTTTT | TRBV7-9 | NA | TRBJ2-2 | TRBD1
CASSSLSADTQYF | TGCGCCAGCAGCTCATTATCCGCGGATACGCAGTATTTT | TRBV5-1 | NA | TRBJ2-3 | NA
CASSPTRTSRGSMNTEAFF | TGTGCCAGCTCACCCACAAGGACCAGCAGGGGTTCCATGAACACTGAAGCTTTCTTT | TRBV18 | NA | TRBJ1-1 | NA
CAWSALRARNSPLHF | TGTGCCTGGAGTGCCCTCAGGGCGCGGAATTCACCCCTCCACTTT | TRBV30 | few | TRBJ1-6 | NA
CASSPRDRGNEQFF | TGTGCCAGCAGCCCCCGGGACAGGGGCAATGAGCAGTTCTTC | TRBV11-3 | NA | TRBJ2-1 | TRBD1
CASSGLPGQGGTGELFF | TGTGCCAGCAGTGGGTTACCGGGACAAGGGGGCACCGGGGAGCTGTTTTTT | TRBV5-6 | NA | TRBJ2-2 | NA
CASSLSGRGVDNEQFF | TGTGCCAGCAGCTTGTCAGGAAGGGGTGTTGACAATGAGCAGTTCTTC | TRBV5-6 | NA | TRBJ2-1 | NA
CASSPSGGTTGELFF | TGTGCCAGCAGTCCTAGCGGGGGGACTACCGGGGAGCTGTTTTTT | TRBV7-3 | NA | TRBJ2-2 | TRBD2
CASSYRTVPNTGELFF | TGTGCCAGCAGTTACCGGACAGTTCCGAACACCGGGGAGCTGTTTTTT | TRBV6-5 | NA | TRBJ2-2 | NA
CASSPDSRGSGNTIYF | TGTGCCAGCAGCCCGGACAGCAGGGGTTCTGGAAACACCATATATTTT | TRBV7-2 | NA | TRBJ1-3 | NA
CASSPRLGTISETQYF | TGTGCCAGCAGCCCTCGACTAGGAACAATCTCAGAGACCCAGTACTTC | TRBV3-1/TRBV3-2 | once | TRBJ2-5 | NA
CASSPQAGNTIYF | TGTGCCAGCAGCCCTCAGGCTGGAAACACCATATATTTT | TRBV7-9 | NA | TRBJ1-3 | NA
CASSQGRQAEAFF | TGTGCCAGCAGCCAAGGGAGACAGGCTGAAGCTTTCTTT | TRBV14 | NA | TRBJ1-1 | NA
CASSLAPVRQGVTDTQYF | TGTGCCAGCAGCTTAGCACCCGTCCGACAGGGTGTGACAGATACGCAGTATTTT | TRBV7-6 | NA | TRBJ2-3 | TRBD1
CASTPTGHLNQPQHF | TGTGCCAGTACCCCTACCGGACACCTAAATCAGCCCCAGCATTTT | TRBV19 | NA | TRBJ1-5 | NA
CASSFPQTGSNEKLFF | TGTGCCAGCAGTTTCCCCCAAACAGGGTCTAATGAAAAACTGTTTTTT | TRBV28 | NA | TRBJ1-4 | NA
CASIPQGAVDEKLFF | TGTGCCAGCATCCCACAGGGGGCGGTGGATGAAAAACTGTTTTTT | TRBV7-9 | once | TRBJ1-4 | TRBD1
CASSYSLTGGSEKLFF | TGTGCCAGCAGTTACTCCCTTACAGGGGGCAGTGAAAAACTGTTTTTT | TRBV6-6 | NA | TRBJ1-4 | TRBD1
CASSHLQGRDTEAFF | TGTGCCAGCAGCCATCTACAGGGAAGGGACACTGAAGCTTTCTTT | TRBV5-4 | NA | TRBJ1-1 | NA
CASSRQGELGELFF | TGTGCCAGCAGTCGACAGGGGGAACTTGGGGAGCTGTTTTTT | TRBV27 | once | TRBJ2-2 | TRBD1
CASSAKLQETQYF | TGTGCCAGCAGCGCTAAACTCCAAGAGACCCAGTACTTC | TRBV6-5 | NA | TRBJ2-5 | NA
CASSPRQGQDGYTF | TGCGCCAGCAGCCCTCGTCAGGGGCAGGATGGCTACACCTTC | TRBV5-1 | NA | TRBJ1-2 | NA
CASSLDGTGELFF | TGTGCCAGCAGTTTAGACGGGACCGGGGAGCTGTTTTTT | TRBV28 | once | TRBJ2-2 | NA
CASSEQYSNQPQHF | TGTGCCAGCAGTGAACAGTATAGCAATCAGCCCCAGCATTTT | TRBV6-1 | NA | TRBJ1-5 | NA
CASSFDSNQPQHF | TGTGCCAGCAGCTTTGATAGTAATCAGCCCCAGCATTTT | TRBV5-4 | NA | TRBJ1-5 | NA
CASSVRDSNTEAFF | TGTGCCAGCAGCGTGCGCGACAGCAACACTGAAGCTTTCTTT | TRBV9 | NA | TRBJ1-1 | NA
CASSFARISSGNTIYF | TGTGCCAGCAGTTTCGCGAGGATAAGCTCTGGAAACACCATATATTTT | TRBV28 | NA | TRBJ1-3 | NA